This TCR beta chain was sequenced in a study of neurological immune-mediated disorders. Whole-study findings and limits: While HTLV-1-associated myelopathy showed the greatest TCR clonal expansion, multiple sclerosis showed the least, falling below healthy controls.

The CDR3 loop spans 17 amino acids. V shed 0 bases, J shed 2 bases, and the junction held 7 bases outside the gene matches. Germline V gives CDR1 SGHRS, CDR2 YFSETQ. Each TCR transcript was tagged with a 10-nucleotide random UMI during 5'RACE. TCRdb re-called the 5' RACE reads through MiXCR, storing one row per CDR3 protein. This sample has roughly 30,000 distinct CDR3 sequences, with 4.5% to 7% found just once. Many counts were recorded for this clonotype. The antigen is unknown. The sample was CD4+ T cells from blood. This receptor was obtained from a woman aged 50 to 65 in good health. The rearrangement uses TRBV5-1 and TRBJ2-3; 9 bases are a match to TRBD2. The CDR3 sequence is CASSLDASGANTDTQYF. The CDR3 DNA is TGCGCCAGCAGCTTGGACGCTAGCGGGGCTAACACAGATACGCAGTATTTT.